The 30 T cell receptor beta chains in this list originate from one sample, sequenced in a study of Graves' ophthalmopathy and Graves' hyperthyroidism. RNA transcripts served as template for amplifying TCR beta CDR3 sequences. HTBI primers served in a first-round RT-PCR, which a second-round multiplex PCR followed. TCRdb reprocessed the multiplex PCR reads via MiXCR and lists one record per CDR3 protein. Of around 1,200,000 distinct CDR3 sequences listed, about 38% were seen once; the top ten hold approximately 10%. Sequenced input: peripheral blood or thyroid tissue (not recorded which). These receptors originate from an adult man with Graves' hyperthyroidism.

The J gene is TRBJ2-7, the V gene TRBV10-3; 8 bases are shared with TRBD2. The V and J ends lost 7 bases and 3 bases, in that order; junction bases with no gene match: 8. From germline, CDR1 is ENHRY and CDR2 SYGVKD. The CDR3 length is 14 residues. The CDR3 DNA reads TGTGCCATCATGGACACGGGAGGGAACTACGAGCAGTACTTC. Its translation is CAIMDTGGNYEQYF.

As concerns this clonotype: At one of its ends the junction is not consistent with the germline gene, which may arise from a read error. The V gene is TRBV10-2, the J gene TRBJ2-7; D is possibly TRBD1 (5 bases). This CDR3 region has 16 residues. Germline-derived CDR1 and CDR2 are WSHSY and SAAADI. The CDR3: CASSQKVRGRSYEQYF. DNA of the CDR3: TGTGCCAGCAGTCAGAAAGTAAGGGGAAGATCCTACGAGCAGTACTTC.

This clonotype was observed at least ten times. The chain joins TRBV9 to TRBJ2-7; D gene uncertain. V was trimmed by 0 bases and J by 5 bases, leaving 18 bases between them. CDR1 SGDLS and CDR2 YYNGEE come from the germline V gene. This CDR3 is built from 16 residues. CDR3 region: CASSVAQTGFGDEQYF. In DNA, the CDR3 is TGTGCCAGCAGCGTAGCTCAAACCGGGTTTGGCGACGAGCAGTACTTC.

The chain uses TRBV20-1 and TRBJ2-6; D not resolved. Looked up from germline, CDR1 is DFQATT and CDR2 is SNEGSKA (reference sequence). Trimming stripped 1 base from V and 6 bases from J, with 1 base between. The CDR3 totals 11 residues. The CDR3 spells CSARAANVLTF. The CDR3 region has the DNA TGCAGTGCTAGAGCGGCCAACGTCCTGACTTTC.

This sequence joins TRBV30 and TRBJ2-5; D is unresolved. This CDR3 is 12 amino acids long. With 3 bases removed from V and 5 bases from J, the gap between germline ends came to 10 bases. The germline CDR1 and CDR2 sequences are GTSNPN and SVGIG (reference sequence). This chain's CDR3 is CAWSWRRETQYF. CDR3 sequence (DNA): TGTGCCTGGAGCTGGCGGCGGGAGACCCAGTACTTC.

This clonotype has ten or more counts. The chain couples TRBV6-5 to TRBJ1-1; D possibly corresponds to TRBD1 (6 bases). This CDR3 is 15 amino acids long. The germline V gene has CDR1 MNHEY and CDR2 SVGAGI. The V and J ends lost 6 bases and 5 bases respectively, with 19 bases between them. CDR3 region: CASRAQGLRGTEAFF. The CDR3 nucleotides read TGTGCCAGCAGAGCTCAGGGGCTCCGAGGAACTGAAGCTTTCTTT.

This clonotype was observed many times. The chain has TRBV7-9 and TRBJ2-5, with D perhaps TRBD1 (6 bases). V dropped 6 bases and J dropped 5 bases, with 13 bases sitting between them. The CDR3 totals 13 residues. Germline loops: CDR1 SEHNR, CDR2 FQNEAQ (reference sequence). CDR3 nucleotide sequence: TGTGCCAGCAGGCAGGGGCGAGGGGAGACCCAGTACTTC. It yields the protein CASRQGRGETQYF.

This clonotype appeared a few times. The rearrangement joins TRBV5-4 to TRBJ2-2; 11 bases match TRBD1. The CDR3 sequence is 16 residues long. The V gene's germline CDR1 is SGHNT and CDR2 YYREEE (reference sequence). Unmatched junction bases numbered 7, after V lost 2 bases and J lost 7 bases. CDR3 amino acids: CASSLFGQGAIGELFF. The CDR3 coding sequence is TGTGCCAGCAGCTTATTTGGACAGGGGGCGATCGGGGAGCTGTTTTTT.

Ten or more counts support this clonotype. V gene TRBV19 combines with J gene TRBJ1-1; a possible D gene is TRBD1 (5 bases). The CDR3 runs 14 residues. Trimming took 3 bases from V and 0 from J, leaving 8 bases between them. Germline V CDR1 and CDR2: LNHDA, SQIVND (reference sequence). The CDR3, as DNA: TGTGCCAGTAGTATCGGACATTTGAACACTGAAGCTTTCTTT. Its translation is CASSIGHLNTEAFF. Combining the CDR3 with reference TRBV19 and TRBJ1-1 gives the whole variable domain DGGITQSPKYLFRKEGQNVTLSCEQNLNHDAMYWYRQDPGQGLRLIYYSQIVNDFQKGDIAEGYSVSREKKESFPLTVTSAQKNPTAFYLCASSIGHLNTEAFFGQGTRLTVV.

V usage is TRBV20-1 and J usage is TRBJ2-7; D remains ambiguous. Germline values: CDR1 DFQATT, CDR2 SNEGSKA (reference sequence). The germline V and J ends were trimmed by 4 bases and 4 bases, with 14 bases remaining between them. This CDR3 spans 13 amino acids. The CDR3 DNA sequence: TGCAGTGCTATTTTTAGCCTCCCGTACGAGCAGTACTTC. Protein sequence: CSAIFSLPYEQYF.

The V gene is TRBV19, the J gene TRBJ2-3; D is uncertain. CDR1 is LNHDA and CDR2 is SQIVND in the germline V gene (reference sequence). This CDR3 contains 15 residues. V was pared by 3 bases and J by 0 bases, with 10 bases between. Written as DNA, the CDR3 is TGTGCCAGTAGTATCCAAGGAAGCAGCACAGATACGCAGTATTTT. Protein sequence: CASSIQGSSTDTQYF.

This clonotype was recorded many times. The chain uses TRBV7-8 and TRBJ1-1, with D maybe TRBD1 (5 bases). Trimming pared 1 base from V and 0 bases from J, leaving 12 bases between. The germline V gene encodes CDR1 SGHVS and CDR2 FQNEAQ. There are 16 residues in the CDR3. CDR3 residues: CASSLDSGIMNTEAFF. In DNA form, the CDR3 reads TGTGCCAGCAGCTTAGATTCAGGGATCATGAACACTGAAGCTTTCTTT.

This clonotype was detected ten times or more. The chain uses TRBV12-3 or TRBV12-4 and TRBJ1-2; D may be TRBD1 (5 bases). The ends were cut back, 2 bases at V and 2 bases at J, with 9 bases in the middle. This CDR3 is 14 amino acids long. The CDR3: CASSLSGGNYGYTF. In DNA, the CDR3 is TGTGCCAGCAGTTTATCGGGGGGAAACTATGGCTACACCTTC.

The genes are TRBV7-9 and TRBJ1-5; no clear D gene. Looked up from germline, CDR1 is SEHNR and CDR2 is FQNEAQ (reference sequence). The V end was cut by 5 bases, the J end by 7 bases, with 12 bases between. This CDR3 is 13 amino acids long. The CDR3 DNA reads TGTGCCAGCAGCGTCACCCACGCCCAGCCCCAGCATTTT. Its translation: CASSVTHAQPQHF.

The chain carries TRBV7-2 and TRBJ2-7; D uncertain. Germline CDR1 and CDR2: SGHTA and FQGNSA. The CDR3 is made up of 10 amino acids. Trimming removed 6 bases from V and 7 bases from J, with 7 bases in between. The CDR3 loop is CASRRREQYF. The CDR3 coding sequence is TGTGCCAGCAGGCGCAGAGAGCAGTACTTC.

This clonotype showed up many times. The chain recombines TRBV10-3 with TRBJ1-2; 10 bases line up with TRBD1. In germline, CDR1 is ENHRY, CDR2 SYGVKD. The junction had 17 bases not matched to a gene; V was cut back by 6 bases and J by 4 bases. The length of the CDR3 is 18 residues. CDR3 nucleotide sequence: TGTGCCATCAGGGAGGGCCCCGACAGGGGGCGAGCGAGCTATGGCTACACCTTC. Translated: CAIREGPDRGRASYGYTF.

V is TRBV6-6 and J is TRBJ2-7, with 9 bases that match TRBD1. The end of the DNA fits TRBJ2-1 better, so the J call may be wrong. The germline CDR1 and CDR2 sequences are MNHNY and SVGAGI (reference sequence). This CDR3 has 13 residues. For the CDR3, the DNA is TGTGCCAGCAGTCGGCGACAGGGGGGCGGGCAGTTCTTC. Protein product: CASSRRQGGGQFF.

This clonotype showed up just a few times. The rearrangement links TRBV4-2 to TRBJ2-5; 7 bases map to TRBD2. Germline CDR1 and CDR2: LGHNA and YNFKEQ. The J segment lost 4 bases and the V segment lost 1 base, leaving 15 bases of the junction unmatched. The CDR3 is made up of 18 amino acids. The CDR3 region has the DNA TGTGCCAGCAGCCAAGTTAAGCACTCTACCCCGGGAGGAGAGACCCAGTACTTC. Protein sequence: CASSQVKHSTPGGETQYF.

This clonotype showed up many times. The genes are TRBV12-3 or TRBV12-4 and TRBJ1-3; 8 positions agree with TRBD1. Germline trimming cut 1 base from V and 2 bases from J; bases unmatched to any gene: 7. The CDR3 length is 17 residues. This CDR3 is CASSLGGRGPTGNTIYF. In DNA, the CDR3 is TGTGCCAGCAGTTTAGGCGGCAGGGGGCCGACTGGAAACACCATATATTTT.

J is TRBJ2-6 and V is TRBV7-2, with D hard to call. CDR3 size: 15 residues. CDR1 is SGHTA and CDR2 is FQGNSA in the germline V gene. The V end lost 4 bases, the J end lost 4 bases, and 11 bases lay between the germline ends. CDR3 nucleotide sequence: TGTGCCAGCAGCTCCCCCGACGGGGGGGCCAACGTCCTGACTTTC. Translated, it gives CASSSPDGGANVLTF.

This clonotype was recorded at least ten times. CDR3 coding DNA: TGCAGTGCTAGAGACCTGCTTGGGGCTGGAAACACCATATATTTT. This encodes CSARDLLGAGNTIYF. This chain joins TRBV20-1 and TRBJ1-3, with D hard to call. The CDR3 is 15 amino acids. Between the trimmed V and J ends, which lost 0 bases and 2 bases, there was a span of 11 bases. Germline V gene sequence: CDR1 DFQATT, CDR2 SNEGSKA (reference sequence).

V and J are TRBV19 and TRBJ2-7; 7 positions match TRBD2. J gave up 3 bases and V 6 bases, and 14 bases lay outside the gene matches. Looked up from germline, CDR1 is LNHDA and CDR2 is SQIVND (reference sequence). The CDR3 is 16 amino acids. The chain's CDR3 is CASSRRGSSINYEQYF. The CDR3 coding sequence is TGTGCCAGTAGCCGCCGCGGGAGCAGCATAAACTACGAGCAGTACTTC.

The chain combines TRBV9 with TRBJ1-6; TRBD1 matches 7 bases. Germline lookup yields CDR1 SGDLS and CDR2 YYNGEE. J lost 4 bases, V lost 3 bases, and 4 bases had no gene match. The CDR3 has 15 amino acids. This CDR3 is CASSDDRVYNSPLHF. CDR3 in DNA: TGTGCCAGCAGCGATGACAGGGTGTATAATTCACCCCTCCACTTT.

The V and J genes are TRBV10-3 and TRBJ1-1; a weak D match, TRBD1 (5 bases). The CDR3 runs 16 residues. Germline CDR1 and CDR2: ENHRY and SYGVKD. With 10 bases removed from V and 1 base from J, the gap between germline ends came to 22 bases. The CDR3 DNA reads TGTGCCAGCGCACAAAAAGCCGGGACCCGGAACACTGAAGCTTTCTTT. It codes for CASAQKAGTRNTEAFF.

This clonotype showed up many times. V gene TRBV9 combines with J gene TRBJ1-3; no reliable D call. The CDR3 has 13 amino acids. The germline CDR1 and CDR2 sequences are SGDLS and YYNGEE. The V gene lost 3 bases and the J gene lost 7 bases, with 11 bases spanning the gap. The CDR3 reads CASSDSIGNTIYF. As DNA, the CDR3 is TGTGCCAGCAGCGACAGTATAGGGAACACCATATATTTT.

This clonotype has ten or more counts. The V call is TRBV9, the J call TRBJ1-1, with D uncertain. This CDR3 region has 13 residues. The germline V gene encodes CDR1 SGDLS and CDR2 YYNGEE. Trimming pared 5 bases from V and 0 bases from J, leaving 8 bases between. The CDR3, as DNA: TGTGCCAGCAGGGCCAAACTGAACACTGAAGCTTTCTTT. Protein: CASRAKLNTEAFF.

This clonotype was detected ten times or more. The J gene is TRBJ2-7, the V gene TRBV7-9, with D perhaps TRBD2 (6 bases). V was shortened by 6 bases and J by 2 bases, with 20 bases between the two germline ends. The CDR3 has 16 amino acids. Germline assignment: CDR1 SEHNR and CDR2 FQNEAQ (reference sequence). CDR3 nucleotide sequence: TGTGCCAGCAGGGACACGCGGCTAGCGCGGGCCTACGAGCAGTACTTC. It is translated as CASRDTRLARAYEQYF.

This clonotype has a count of ten or more. CDR3 region: CASSYRQGQVPGELFF. The CDR3 coding sequence is TGTGCCAGTAGCTACAGACAAGGACAGGTTCCTGGGGAACTGTTTTTT. V is TRBV19 and J is TRBJ1-4; 7 nucleotides agree with TRBD1. The J segment lost 12 bases and the V segment lost 6 bases, leaving 19 bases of the junction unmatched. The CDR3 is 16 residues long. CDR1 is LNHDA, CDR2 SQIVND, per germline (reference sequence). The variable domain in full, with the rest retrieved from reference TRBV19 and TRBJ1-4, is DGGITQSPKYLFRKEGQNVTLSCEQNLNHDAMYWYRQDPGQGLRLIYYSQIVNDFQKGDIAEGYSVSREKKESFPLTVTSAQKNPTAFYLCASSYRQGQVPGELFFGSGTQLSVL.

This clonotype was recorded only once. This chain links TRBV5-1 with TRBJ2-7; D might be TRBD1 (5 bases). With 4 bases removed from V and 6 bases from J, the gap between germline ends came to 11 bases. Germline assignment: CDR1 SGHRS and CDR2 YFSETQ. The CDR3 totals 12 residues. The CDR3 reads CASSRDSPEQYF. The CDR3 DNA reads as TGCGCCAGCAGCCGCGACAGTCCCGAGCAGTACTTC.

This clonotype showed up many times. V usage is TRBV10-3 and J usage is TRBJ1-2; 7 bases match TRBD1. Looked up from germline, CDR1 is ENHRY and CDR2 is SYGVKD. The junction had 2 bases not matched to a gene; V was cut back by 6 bases and J by 1 base. CDR3 size: 13 residues. The CDR3 reads CAISRDSNYGYTF. The CDR3 DNA reads TGTGCCATCAGCCGGGACAGTAACTATGGCTACACCTTC.